Listed here are 31 T cell receptor beta chains from one sample, sequenced in a study of vaccination effects on CD4 cells after COVID-19. A roughly 10-day culture period preceded the isolation of CD4+ T cells. The assay was immunoSEQ multiplex PCR, and TCRdb's table has in-frame clones only and misses some. The sample holds 30,000 or so clones, over 55% seen once. The antigens these receptors bind are not known. Sequencing used CD4+ T cells from PBMCs cultured without peptide, obtained before COVID-19 vaccination. These receptors were taken from a human donor who received a COVID-19 vaccine.

The gene calls are TRBV4-1 and TRBJ2-1, with unresolved D. The germline V and J ends were trimmed by 1 base and 9 bases, with 19 bases remaining between them. The CDR3 spans 16 residues. Per the germline V gene, CDR1 is MGHRA and CDR2 is YSYEKL. The CDR3 spells CASSQARRIRAVEQFF. For the CDR3, the DNA is TGCGCCAGCAGCCAAGCGAGGCGTATCCGGGCGGTTGAGCAGTTCTTC.

The rearrangement links TRBV6-4 to TRBJ2-7; TRBD2 matches 8 bases. V trimming: 0 bases; J trimming: 5 bases; junction bases outside the gene matches: 6. CDR3 length equals 15 residues. CDR1 and CDR2 from the germline V gene are MRHNA and SNTAGT. CDR3 coding DNA: TGTGCCAGCAGTGACTCGGCTAGCGGGTGGGACGAGCAGTACTTC. It is translated as CASSDSASGWDEQYF.

The chain carries TRBV4-1 and TRBJ2-3; the D is unclear. V was shortened by 1 base and J by 1 base, with 12 bases between the two germline ends. The CDR3 contains 16 residues. In germline, CDR1 is MGHRA, CDR2 YSYEKL. The CDR3 region is CASSQGRGGGTDTQYF. The CDR3 nucleotides are TGCGCCAGCAGCCAAGGTCGTGGTGGGGGCACAGATACGCAGTATTTT.

V and J are TRBV27 and TRBJ1-4; TRBD1 matches at 11 bases. V shed 3 bases and J 6 bases; nucleotides not matched to a gene: 3. This CDR3 is 15 amino acids long. Looked up from germline, CDR1 is MNHEY and CDR2 is SMNVEV (reference sequence). In nucleotides, the CDR3 is TGTGCCAGCAGTTTGGGACAGGGGGTATATGAAAAACTGTTTTTT. This codes for CASSLGQGVYEKLFF.

The genes are TRBV19 and TRBJ2-7; D may match TRBD1 or TRBD2 (7 bases each). Trimming removed 4 bases from V and 4 bases from J, with 11 bases in between. The germline CDR1 and CDR2 sequences are LNHDA and SQIVND (reference sequence). This CDR3 contains 13 residues. The CDR3 loop reads CASSTGGGYEQYF. For the CDR3, the DNA is TGTGCCAGTAGTACAGGGGGGGGGTACGAGCAGTACTTC.

This clone counts as medium-sized. The gene calls are TRBV5-4 and TRBJ1-1; maybe TRBD1 (6 bases). The germline V gene encodes CDR1 SGHNT and CDR2 YYREEE (reference sequence). CDR3 length: 12 residues. V shed 2 bases and J shed 10 bases, with 12 bases lying between them. CDR3 region: CASSLQGRAAFF. The CDR3 region has the DNA TGTGCCAGCAGCTTACAGGGAAGGGCAGCTTTCTTT.

The V gene is TRBV7-9, the J gene TRBJ1-1; no definite D call. The length of the CDR3 is 13 residues. Germline V gives CDR1 SEHNR, CDR2 FQNEAQ (reference sequence). V lost 0 bases, J lost 6 bases, and 8 bases lay in between. CDR3 sequence: CASSLAGGAEAFF. CDR3 nucleotides: TGTGCCAGCAGCTTAGCTGGTGGGGCTGAAGCTTTCTTT. Complete variable domain (other parts from reference TRBV7-9 and TRBJ1-1): DTGVSQNPRHKITKRGQNVTFRCDPISEHNRLYWYRQTLGQGPEFLTYFQNEAQLEKSRLLSDRFSAERPKGSFSTLEIQRTEQGDSAMYLCASSLAGGAEAFFGQGTRLTVV.

Here the CDR3 DNA reads TGCGCCAGCAGCCGACAGGGTGGCACTGAAGCTTTCTTT. Its translation is CASSRQGGTEAFF. The rearrangement links TRBV4-1 to TRBJ1-1; TRBD1 matches 7 bases. J gave up 4 bases and V 4 bases, and 3 bases lay outside the gene matches. The CDR3 is made up of 13 amino acids. Germline loops: CDR1 MGHRA, CDR2 YSYEKL.

This clone occurred a few times. The chain combines TRBV11-2 with TRBJ1-3; 8 nucleotides agree with TRBD1. The ends lost 2 bases at V and 0 bases at J; junction bases unmatched: 9. The CDR3 has 18 residues. Per the germline V gene, CDR1 is SGHAT and CDR2 is FQNNGV. This CDR3 reads CASSLYGQGFRSGNTIYF. The CDR3, as DNA: TGTGCCAGCAGCTTATATGGACAGGGTTTTCGCTCTGGAAACACCATATATTTT.

This clone appeared a few times. This chain uses TRBV10-3 with TRBJ1-5, with 8 positions matching TRBD1. The length of the CDR3 is 17 residues. The ends lost 4 bases at V and 2 bases at J; junction bases unmatched: 10. CDR1 and CDR2 from the germline V gene are ENHRY and SYGVKD. The CDR3 coding sequence is TGTGCCATCAGTGGAGGGGAAACAGGGGGTGGCAATCAGCCCCAGCATTTT. Its translation is CAISGGETGGGNQPQHF.

This clone was recorded a few times. CDR3 nucleotides: TGTGCCAGCAGTGATCAGCGGGGTCCCTACGAGCAGTACTTC. This sequence encodes CASSDQRGPYEQYF. The rearrangement joins TRBV6-1 to TRBJ2-7; 7 bases fit TRBD2. CDR3 size: 14 residues. Per germline, CDR1 MNHNS and CDR2 SASEGT. J lost 2 bases, V lost 3 bases, and 4 bases had no gene match.

This chain joins TRBV19 and TRBJ1-6, with 8 bases matching TRBD1. After removal of 6 bases from V and 9 bases from J, the junction contained 16 bases not matched to a gene. From germline, CDR1 is LNHDA and CDR2 SQIVND (reference sequence). The CDR3 runs to 17 residues. The CDR3 nucleotides read TGTGCCAGTAGCACCGCTGACTGGTGGACAGGGCGTTCACCCCTCCACTTT. It encodes CASSTADWWTGRSPLHF.

For the CDR3, the DNA is TGTGCCAGCAGTTCCAGACAGGGGGAGAGGGAGACCCAGTACTTC. It translates to CASSSRQGERETQYF. The chain joins TRBV11-1 to TRBJ2-5; TRBD1 agrees at 9 bases. Per germline, CDR1 SGHAT and CDR2 FQDESV (reference sequence). V was clipped by 6 bases and J by 5 bases; unmatched bases: 10. The CDR3 loop spans 15 amino acids.

This chain joins TRBV5-4 and TRBJ2-3, with 12 positions matching TRBD2. Germline assignment: CDR1 SGHNT and CDR2 YYREEE (reference sequence). The CDR3 runs to 15 residues. V lost 1 base, J lost 7 bases, and 4 bases stayed unmatched. The CDR3 bases are TGTGCCAGCAGCTTGCTAGCGGGGGGGATTAATACGCAGTATTTT. Residues: CASSLLAGGINTQYF.

V is TRBV5-4 and J is TRBJ1-5; D is perhaps TRBD1 (6 bases). The CDR3 runs to 13 residues. The germline gives CDR1 SGHNT, CDR2 YYREEE (reference sequence). Trimming took 4 bases from V and 7 from J, leaving 12 bases between them. The chain's CDR3 is CASSLQGQQPQHF. Here the CDR3 DNA reads TGTGCCAGCAGCCTACAGGGTCAGCAGCCCCAGCATTTT.

The chain joins TRBV27 to TRBJ2-4, with a possible D match to TRBD1 (5 bases). This CDR3 is built from 15 residues. Germline lookup yields CDR1 MNHEY and CDR2 SMNVEV (reference sequence). V was shortened by 5 bases and J by 2 bases, with 13 bases between the two germline ends. The DNA for the CDR3 is TGTGCCAGCAGTGACCAGGGTACGACCAAAAACATTCAGTACTTC. Amino acids: CASSDQGTTKNIQYF.

A single count supports this clone. DNA for the CDR3: TGTGCCAGTAGTATAGATCAAGGGGCAGGGGAGTTTCAGCCCCAGCATTTT. This codes for CASSIDQGAGEFQPQHF. V and J are TRBV19 and TRBJ1-5; tentative D call: TRBD1 (6 bases). V gave up 0 bases and J gave up 6 bases, with 18 bases separating them. CDR1 is LNHDA and CDR2 is SQIVND in the germline V gene (reference sequence). This CDR3 contains 17 residues.

The V gene is TRBV3-1 (or the pseudogene TRBV3-2), the J gene TRBJ1-2; no clear D gene. The V end was cut by 0 bases, the J end by 8 bases, with 16 bases between. The length of the CDR3 is 15 residues. Germline V gene lookup returns CDR1 LGHDT and CDR2 YNNKEL (reference sequence). The CDR3 is CASSQDRGPVGGYTF. The CDR3, as DNA: TGTGCCAGCAGCCAAGATAGAGGGCCGGTTGGGGGCTACACCTTC.

This chain links TRBV10-3 with TRBJ2-7, with 9 positions matching TRBD2. Germline values: CDR1 ENHRY, CDR2 SYGVKD. CDR3 length equals 18 residues. V gave up 6 bases and J gave up 6 bases; unmatched junction bases: 21. This chain's CDR3 is CAIRVRAGREGLGGEQYF. In nucleotides, the CDR3 is TGTGCCATCAGGGTCCGGGCTGGGCGGGAGGGCCTAGGGGGCGAGCAGTACTTC.

V and J are TRBV5-5 and TRBJ1-5; D unclear. V lost 0 bases, J lost 0 bases, and 7 bases lay in between. In germline, CDR1 is SGHKS, CDR2 YYEKEE (reference sequence). CDR3 length: 15 residues. In DNA, the CDR3 is TGTGCCAGCAGCTTGGGAGGGTATAGCAATCAGCCCCAGCATTTT. This encodes CASSLGGYSNQPQHF.

The chain employs TRBV18 and TRBJ1-5, with unresolved D. CDR3 length: 14 residues. Trimming removed 5 bases from V and 0 bases from J, with 8 bases in between. Germline V gives CDR1 KGHSH, CDR2 LQKENI. The CDR3 is CASSSETSNQPQHF. The CDR3 DNA is TGTGCCAGCTCAAGCGAGACTAGCAATCAGCCCCAGCATTTT.

The chain uses TRBV7-9 and TRBJ1-1, with D uncertain. Germline CDR1 and CDR2: SEHNR and FQNEAQ (reference sequence). The ends were cut back, 6 bases at V and 1 base at J, with 21 bases in the middle. The CDR3 covers 17 residues. The CDR3 DNA reads as TGTGCCAGCAGGTTACACGTGGGTTGGAGGCAGAACACTGAAGCTTTCTTT. Protein sequence: CASRLHVGWRQNTEAFF.

The chain carries TRBV5-1 and TRBJ2-2; 9 positions agree with TRBD1. The ends lost 3 bases at V and 6 bases at J; junction bases unmatched: 9. The CDR3 has 16 amino acids. Germline CDR1 reads SGHRS; CDR2 reads YFSETQ. The CDR3 coding sequence is TGCGCCAGCAGCTGGCGGGACAGGGTCGGGTCCGGGGAGCTGTTTTTT. This codes for CASSWRDRVGSGELFF.

This clone has a handful of counts. This chain links TRBV6-5 with TRBJ1-1; 9 nucleotides line up with TRBD1. The CDR3 length is 13 residues. Germline assignment: CDR1 MNHEY and CDR2 SVGAGI. The ends lost 6 bases at V and 7 bases at J; junction bases unmatched: 6. This chain's CDR3 is CASRGTGTGEAFF. The CDR3 region has the DNA TGTGCCAGCAGAGGGACAGGGACAGGTGAAGCTTTCTTT.

The genes are TRBV6-5 and TRBJ1-1; 8 positions agree with TRBD1. The CDR3 length is 14 residues. With V trimmed by 5 bases and J by 1 base, 3 bases remained unmatched. Germline CDR1 is MNHEY and CDR2 is SVGAGI. CDR3 nucleotide sequence: TGTGCCAGCAGTACCACAGGGGGGAACACTGAAGCTTTCTTT. This codes for CASSTTGGNTEAFF.

The chain joins TRBV9 to TRBJ2-1, with TRBD2 matching 10 bases. The CDR3 loop spans 16 amino acids. CDR1 is SGDLS and CDR2 is YYNGEE in the germline V gene. Trimming at V came to 0 bases and at J to 8 bases, leaving 8 bases not matched to a gene. The CDR3 sequence: CASSVGLAGVKDEQFF. As DNA, the CDR3 is TGTGCCAGCAGCGTAGGTCTAGCGGGGGTGAAGGATGAGCAGTTCTTC.

The rearrangement links TRBV19 to TRBJ1-3, with 10 positions matching TRBD1. J was trimmed by 5 bases and V by 5 bases; bases with no gene match: 9. Germline values: CDR1 LNHDA, CDR2 SQIVND (reference sequence). This CDR3 comprises 16 residues. The CDR3 DNA follows: TGTGCCAGTAGTCTAAGACAGGGGGCCTTTAGAAACACCATATATTTT. This gives the protein CASSLRQGAFRNTIYF.

J is TRBJ1-2 and V is TRBV20-1, with no clear D. Per germline, CDR1 DFQATT and CDR2 SNEGSKA (reference sequence). Between the trimmed V and J ends, which lost 3 bases and 8 bases, there was a span of 10 bases. The length of the CDR3 is 11 residues. In DNA, the CDR3 is TGCAGTGCTAGTTTGGGTCAGGGCTACACCTTC. Encoded protein: CSASLGQGYTF.

The chain links TRBV19 to TRBJ2-3; unclear D gene. The V gene lost 5 bases and the J gene lost 0 bases, with 15 bases spanning the gap. This CDR3 is 16 amino acids long. Germline V CDR1 and CDR2: LNHDA, SQIVND (reference sequence). The CDR3 nucleotides read TGTGCCAGTAGTTCGTTTTTGGCGGTTAGCACAGATACGCAGTATTTT. This encodes CASSSFLAVSTDTQYF.

This clone was observed a single time. The rearrangement links TRBV6-5 to TRBJ1-6; no definite D call. Germline CDR1 MNHEY, CDR2 SVGAGI. Deletions cut 6 bases from V and 6 bases from J, with 9 bases between. The length of the CDR3 is 13 residues. As DNA, the CDR3 is TGTGCCAGCAGGACCAGGAGTAATTCACCCCTCCACTTT. Amino acid sequence: CASRTRSNSPLHF.

The chain carries TRBV27 and TRBJ2-5; TRBD1 matches 8 bases. The CDR3 is 14 residues long. V was pared by 5 bases and J by 4 bases, with 6 bases of the junction left unmatched. Germline CDR1 MNHEY, CDR2 SMNVEV (reference sequence). The CDR3 region has the DNA TGTGCCAGCAGTGGACAGGGACCCCGAGAGACCCAGTACTTC. Translated, it gives CASSGQGPRETQYF.